This TCR beta chain was retrieved from a study of cytomegalovirus exposure and HLA in healthy donors. The CDR3 runs to 15 residues. Per the germline V gene, CDR1 is SGHRS and CDR2 is YFSETQ. Between the trimmed V and J ends, which lost 4 bases and 0 bases, there was a span of 13 bases. 13 Jbeta primers and 60 Vbeta primers were used for the PCR. Profiling relied on immunoSEQ multiplex PCR, and the TCRdb table lists in-frame clones only, not all of them. This sample has roughly 110,000 clones; over 60% occur once, and the top ten carry approximately 3.1%. The sequencing sample was made of PBMCs. The rearrangement uses TRBV5-1 and TRBJ1-2; D ambiguous. The sequence was collected from a woman between 18 and 29 years old in good health and CMV-seropositive. In nucleotides, the CDR3 is TGCGCCAGCAGCCCAGAGGGCGTCGCTAACTATGGCTACACCTTC. Its translation: CASSPEGVANYGYTF.